The present T cell receptor beta chain was sequenced within a study of sequential checkpoint blockade in melanoma. About the research overall: Each arm's sequence ended with maintenance nivolumab.

The method was immunoSEQ multiplex PCR; TCRdb's version includes in-frame clones alone and lacks a portion of them. The table shows around 12,000 clones, with roughly 72% occurring only once. As for treatment: randomized to nivolumab then ipilimumab (arm A) or the reverse (arm B). Patients had received no earlier DNA-damaging chemotherapy. Live CD3+CD8+ CD19− CD56− cells were sorted from PBMCs. The CDR3 extends over 13 amino acids. Germline lookup yields CDR1 GTSNPN and CDR2 SVGIG (reference sequence). Trimming removed 5 bases from V and 5 bases from J; junction bases left unmatched: 4. The V call is TRBV30, the J call TRBJ2-4; 9 nucleotides line up with TRBD1. The specimen comprised CD8+ T cells sorted from blood (inferred from file names), sampled from a patient given nivolumab and ipilimumab in sequence. The source of this sequence is a human donor with melanoma. The CDR3 here is CAWGTGIENIQYF. CDR3 nucleotide sequence: TGTGCCTGGGGGACAGGGATAGAAAACATTCAGTACTTC.